This T cell receptor (beta chain) stems from a study of glioma-infiltrating T cells after dendritic cell vaccination. Background on the study: Dendritic cells derived from monocytes and pulsed with autologous tumor lysate formed the vaccine.

Germline V CDR1 and CDR2: SGHVS, FQNEAQ. The V end was cut by 5 bases, the J end by 8 bases, with 16 bases between. This CDR3 region has 14 residues. General study points: Estimated pretreatment TIL content predicted outcome after dendritic cell vaccination.

Specified time point: after dendritic cell vaccination, including at tumor progression/relapse. Using immunoSEQ multiplex PCR, the repertoire was profiled, and TCRdb retains in-frame clones only, with some absent. The sample carries almost 90,000 clones, 83% recorded once. On this clone: Its target is unknown.

The source was blood, collected after dendritic cell vaccination. The rearrangement uses TRBV7-8 and TRBJ2-1; maybe TRBD1 (6 bases). The sequence was collected from a human donor with glioblastoma. The CDR3 sequence: CASSPRDNSYEQFF. CDR3 in DNA: TGTGCCAGCAGCCCCCGGGACAACTCGTATGAGCAGTTCTTC. The full variable domain, rest sourced from reference TRBV7-8 and TRBJ2-1, is GAGVSQSPRYKVAKRGQDVALRCDPISGHVSLFWYQQALGQGPEFLTYFQNEAQLDKSGLPSDRFFAERPEGSVSTLKIQRTQQEDSAVYLCASSPRDNSYEQFFGPGTRLTVL.